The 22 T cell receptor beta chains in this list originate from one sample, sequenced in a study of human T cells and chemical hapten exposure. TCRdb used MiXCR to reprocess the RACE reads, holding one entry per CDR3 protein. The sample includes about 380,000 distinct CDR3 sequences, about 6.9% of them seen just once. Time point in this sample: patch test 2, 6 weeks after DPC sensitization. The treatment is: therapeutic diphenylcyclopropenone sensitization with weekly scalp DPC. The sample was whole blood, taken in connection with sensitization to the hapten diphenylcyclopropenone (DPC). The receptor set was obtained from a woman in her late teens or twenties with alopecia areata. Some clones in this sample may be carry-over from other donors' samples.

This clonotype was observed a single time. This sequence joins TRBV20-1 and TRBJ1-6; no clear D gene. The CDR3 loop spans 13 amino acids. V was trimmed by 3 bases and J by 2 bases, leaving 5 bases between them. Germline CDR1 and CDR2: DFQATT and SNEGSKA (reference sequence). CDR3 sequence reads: CSARGAYNSPLHF. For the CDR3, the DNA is TGCAGTGCTAGGGGCGCCTATAATTCACCCCTCCACTTT.

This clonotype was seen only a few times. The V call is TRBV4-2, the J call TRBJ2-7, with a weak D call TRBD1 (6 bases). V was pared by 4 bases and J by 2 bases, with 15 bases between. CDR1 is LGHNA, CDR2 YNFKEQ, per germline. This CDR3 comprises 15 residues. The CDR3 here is CASSPIGTNAYEQYF. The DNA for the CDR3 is TGTGCCAGCAGCCCCATCGGGACAAATGCCTACGAGCAGTACTTC.

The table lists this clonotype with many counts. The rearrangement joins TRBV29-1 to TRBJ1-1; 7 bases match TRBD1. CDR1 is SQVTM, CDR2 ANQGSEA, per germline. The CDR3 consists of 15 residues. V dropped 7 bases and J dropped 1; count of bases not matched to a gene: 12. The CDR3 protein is CSAGDKRTGNTEAFF. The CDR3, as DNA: TGCAGCGCCGGAGATAAAAGGACAGGGAACACTGAAGCTTTCTTT.

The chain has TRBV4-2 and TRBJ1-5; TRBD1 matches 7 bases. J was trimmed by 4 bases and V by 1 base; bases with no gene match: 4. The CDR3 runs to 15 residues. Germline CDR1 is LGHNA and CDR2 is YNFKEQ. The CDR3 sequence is CASSQGGTVNQPQHF. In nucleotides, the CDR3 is TGTGCCAGCAGCCAAGGGGGGACAGTGAATCAGCCCCAGCATTTT.

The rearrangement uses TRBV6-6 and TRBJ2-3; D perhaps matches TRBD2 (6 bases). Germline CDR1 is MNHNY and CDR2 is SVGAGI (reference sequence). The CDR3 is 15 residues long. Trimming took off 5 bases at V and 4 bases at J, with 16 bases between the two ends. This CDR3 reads CASSLWGLSADTQYF. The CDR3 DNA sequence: TGTGCCAGCAGTCTCTGGGGACTTTCGGCAGATACGCAGTATTTT.

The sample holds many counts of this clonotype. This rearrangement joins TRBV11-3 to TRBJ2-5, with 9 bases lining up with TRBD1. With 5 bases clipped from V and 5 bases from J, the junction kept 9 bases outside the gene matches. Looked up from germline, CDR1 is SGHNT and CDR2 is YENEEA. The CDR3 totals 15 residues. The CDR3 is CASSQGDRAEETQYF. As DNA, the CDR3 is TGTGCCAGCAGCCAAGGGGACAGGGCAGAGGAGACCCAGTACTTC.

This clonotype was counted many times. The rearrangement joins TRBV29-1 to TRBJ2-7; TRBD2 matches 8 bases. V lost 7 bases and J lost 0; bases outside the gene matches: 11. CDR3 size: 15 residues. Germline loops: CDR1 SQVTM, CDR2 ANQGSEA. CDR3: CSANLPAGASYEQYF. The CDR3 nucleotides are TGCAGCGCGAACCTGCCAGCGGGAGCCTCCTACGAGCAGTACTTC.

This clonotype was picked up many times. The CDR3: CASSLGTGINSPLHF. The CDR3 DNA reads TGTGCCAGCAGCTTAGGCACAGGGATTAATTCACCCCTCCACTTT. The chain has TRBV7-2 and TRBJ1-6; weak D call: TRBD1 (6 bases). Trimming took 1 base from V and 6 from J, leaving 10 bases between them. The CDR3 is made up of 15 amino acids. CDR1 is SGHTA, CDR2 FQGNSA, per germline. The complete variable domain, with remaining parts taken from reference TRBV7-2 and TRBJ1-6, reads GAGVSQSPSNKVTEKGKDVELRCDPISGHTALYWYRQSLGQGLEFLIYFQGNSAPDKSGLPSDRFSAERTGGSVSTLTIQRTQQEDSAVYLCASSLGTGINSPLHFGNGTRLTVT.

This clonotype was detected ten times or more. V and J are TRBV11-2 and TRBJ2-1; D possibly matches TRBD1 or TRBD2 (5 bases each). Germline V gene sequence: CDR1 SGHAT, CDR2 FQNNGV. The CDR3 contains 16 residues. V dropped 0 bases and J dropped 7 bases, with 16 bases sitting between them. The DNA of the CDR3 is TGTGCCAGCAGCTTAGATTGGGCAGGGAGTTGGAATGAGCAGTTCTTC. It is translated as CASSLDWAGSWNEQFF.

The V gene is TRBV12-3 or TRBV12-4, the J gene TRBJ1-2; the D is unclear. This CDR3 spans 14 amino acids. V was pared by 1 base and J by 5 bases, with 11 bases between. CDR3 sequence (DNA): TGTGCCAGCAGTTTAGTACTCAGCCTATATGGCTACACCTTC. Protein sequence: CASSLVLSLYGYTF.

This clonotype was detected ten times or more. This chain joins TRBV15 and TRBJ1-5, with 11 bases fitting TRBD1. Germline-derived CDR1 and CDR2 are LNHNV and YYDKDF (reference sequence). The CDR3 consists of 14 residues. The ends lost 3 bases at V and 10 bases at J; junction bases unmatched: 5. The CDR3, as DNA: TGTGCCACCAGCAGCCGGACAGGGGGCGAACCCCAGCATTTT. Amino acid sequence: CATSSRTGGEPQHF.

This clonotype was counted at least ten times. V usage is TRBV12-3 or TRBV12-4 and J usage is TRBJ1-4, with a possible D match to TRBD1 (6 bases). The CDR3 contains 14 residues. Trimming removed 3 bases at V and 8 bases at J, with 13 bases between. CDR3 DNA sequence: TGTGCCAGCAGTTTCCAGGGGCGCAAAGAAAAACTGTTTTTT. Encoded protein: CASSFQGRKEKLFF.

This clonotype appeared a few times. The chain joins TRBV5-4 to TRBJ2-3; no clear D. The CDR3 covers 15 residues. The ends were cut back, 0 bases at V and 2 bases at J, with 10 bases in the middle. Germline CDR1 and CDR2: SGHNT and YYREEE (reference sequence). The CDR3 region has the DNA TGTGCCAGCAGCTTGGGGGTCAGCCTCACAGATACGCAGTATTTT. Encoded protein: CASSLGVSLTDTQYF.

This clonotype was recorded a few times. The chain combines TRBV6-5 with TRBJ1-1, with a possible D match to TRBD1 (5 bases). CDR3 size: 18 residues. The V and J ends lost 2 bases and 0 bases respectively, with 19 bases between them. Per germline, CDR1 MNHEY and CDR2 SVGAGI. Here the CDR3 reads CASSYEAPGGTVNTEAFF. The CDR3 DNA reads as TGTGCCAGCAGTTACGAAGCCCCTGGGGGGACGGTGAACACTGAAGCTTTCTTT.

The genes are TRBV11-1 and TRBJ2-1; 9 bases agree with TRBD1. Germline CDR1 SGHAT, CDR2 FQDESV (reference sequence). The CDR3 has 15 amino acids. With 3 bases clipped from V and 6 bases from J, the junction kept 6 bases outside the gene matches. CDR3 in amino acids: CASSFSGTGPNEQFF. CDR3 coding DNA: TGTGCCAGCAGCTTTTCTGGGACAGGGCCCAATGAGCAGTTCTTC.

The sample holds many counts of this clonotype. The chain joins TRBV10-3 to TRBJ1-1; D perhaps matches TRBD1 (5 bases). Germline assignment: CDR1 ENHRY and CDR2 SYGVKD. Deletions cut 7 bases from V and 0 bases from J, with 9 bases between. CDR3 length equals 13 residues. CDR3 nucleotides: TGTGCCATCAAATCGACAGTGAACACTGAAGCTTTCTTT. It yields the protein CAIKSTVNTEAFF.

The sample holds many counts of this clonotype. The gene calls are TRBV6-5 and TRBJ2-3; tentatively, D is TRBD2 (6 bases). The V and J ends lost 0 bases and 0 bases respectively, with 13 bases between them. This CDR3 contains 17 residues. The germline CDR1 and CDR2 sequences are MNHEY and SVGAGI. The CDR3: CASSYSRPGTSTDTQYF. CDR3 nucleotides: TGTGCCAGCAGTTACTCGAGGCCTGGGACTAGCACAGATACGCAGTATTTT.

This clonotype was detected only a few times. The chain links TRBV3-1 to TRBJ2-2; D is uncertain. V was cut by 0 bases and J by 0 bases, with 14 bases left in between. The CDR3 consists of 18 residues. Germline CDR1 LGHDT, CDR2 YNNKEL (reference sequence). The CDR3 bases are TGTGCCAGCAGCCAAGATGAGATCGGCGACTCGAACACCGGGGAGCTGTTTTTT. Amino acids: CASSQDEIGDSNTGELFF.

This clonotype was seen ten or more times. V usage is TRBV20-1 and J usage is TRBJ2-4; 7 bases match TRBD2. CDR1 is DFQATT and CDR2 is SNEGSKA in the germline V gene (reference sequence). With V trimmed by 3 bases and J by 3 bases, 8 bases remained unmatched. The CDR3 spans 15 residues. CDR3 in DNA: TGCAGTGCTAGGAGAAGCGGGGATGACAAAAACATTCAGTACTTC. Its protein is CSARRSGDDKNIQYF.

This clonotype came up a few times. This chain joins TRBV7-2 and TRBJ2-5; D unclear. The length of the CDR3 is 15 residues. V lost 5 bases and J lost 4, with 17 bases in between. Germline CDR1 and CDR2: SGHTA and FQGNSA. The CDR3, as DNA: TGTGCCAGCAGCCCTCGGTACATCACATCAGAGACCCAGTACTTC. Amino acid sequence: CASSPRYITSETQYF.

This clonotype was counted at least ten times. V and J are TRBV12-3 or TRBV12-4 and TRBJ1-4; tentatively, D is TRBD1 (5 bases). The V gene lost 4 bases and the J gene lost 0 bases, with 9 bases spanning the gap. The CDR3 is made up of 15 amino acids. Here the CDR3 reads CASSWQGATNEKLFF. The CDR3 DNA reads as TGTGCCAGCAGTTGGCAGGGCGCAACTAATGAAAAACTGTTTTTT.

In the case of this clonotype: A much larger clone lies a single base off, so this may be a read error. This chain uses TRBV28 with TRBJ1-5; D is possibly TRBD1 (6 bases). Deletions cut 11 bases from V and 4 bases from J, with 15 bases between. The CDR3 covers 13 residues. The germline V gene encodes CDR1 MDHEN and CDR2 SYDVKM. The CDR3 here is CAGTEQGNQPQHF. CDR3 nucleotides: TGTGCCGGCACCGAACAGGGTAATCAGCCCCAGCATTTT.